Below, 26 T cell receptor beta chains from the same sample are listed, as sequenced in a study of post-analysis software for immune sequencing data (dated by TCRdb to between 2014 and 2016). General study outcomes and caveats: Patients showed significantly higher frequencies than controls for a handful of TRBV segments, among them TRBV5-6, TRBV5-1 and TRBV20-1.

These TCRs' antigens remain unknown. Libraries were constructed by PCR. Instrument used: Illumina HiSeq 2500. To reduce PCR and sequencing biases, unique molecular identifiers were built into the TCR beta cDNA libraries. The public reads were reanalyzed by TCRdb: fastp trimming at Q25, MiXCR alignment, in-frame beta chains only. Identical CDR3 protein sequences are pooled into one entry, listed with their most common genes and DNA. In all, the sample holds about 820,000 distinct CDR3 sequences, and around 53% of those were seen once. The top ten clonotypes cover approximately 4.4% of the sample. Sequencing was done on a sample of blood. The receptors derive from a girl aged 5-17 years with multiple sclerosis.

This clonotype was seen a handful of times. The J gene is TRBJ2-5, the V gene TRBV12-3 or TRBV12-4, with D unclear. The CDR3 loop spans 13 amino acids. V lost 5 bases and J 2 bases, leaving 9 bases between the germline ends. CDR3 nucleotides: TGTGCCAGCAGTCCTGACTGGCAAGAGACCCAGTACTTC. Protein: CASSPDWQETQYF.

This chain joins TRBV10-3 and TRBJ1-5; no definite D call. The CDR3 sequence is 13 residues long. Trimming took off 3 bases at V and 4 bases at J, with 7 bases between the two ends. Per germline, CDR1 ENHRY and CDR2 SYGVKD. The DNA of the CDR3 is TGTGCCATCAGTGAAATGGGTAATCAGCCCCAGCATTTT. Its translation is CAISEMGNQPQHF.

The J gene is TRBJ2-6, the V gene TRBV27; the D is unclear. The V end was cut by 4 bases, the J end by 4 bases, with 11 bases between. This CDR3 contains 15 residues. Germline CDR1 MNHEY, CDR2 SMNVEV (reference sequence). The CDR3 sequence is CASSSLGRGANVLTF. CDR3 sequence (DNA): TGTGCCAGCAGTTCCTTGGGAAGGGGGGCCAACGTCCTGACTTTC.

This clonotype was counted between two and nine times. The chain has TRBV10-3 and TRBJ2-7, with D hard to call. The germline V gene has CDR1 ENHRY and CDR2 SYGVKD. This CDR3 contains 13 residues. V was pared by 2 bases and J by 3 bases, with 8 bases between. The CDR3 is CAISETTNYEQYF. CDR3 nucleotide sequence: TGTGCCATCAGTGAGACGACCAACTACGAGCAGTACTTC.

The count of this clonotype is one. CDR3 loop: CSASLLAGGALEQFF. The CDR3 DNA sequence: TGCAGTGCTAGCCTACTAGCGGGAGGGGCTCTTGAGCAGTTCTTC. The chain is built from TRBV20-1 and TRBJ2-1; 13 nucleotides agree with TRBD2. CDR3 length: 15 amino acids. Trimming at V came to 3 bases and at J to 9 bases, leaving 8 bases not matched to a gene. Germline V CDR1 and CDR2: DFQATT, SNEGSKA (reference sequence).

The table lists this clonotype with a few counts. The chain has TRBV20-1 and TRBJ1-1; no reliable D call. The V end was cut by 0 bases, the J end by 5 bases, with 13 bases between. This CDR3 has 14 residues. The germline gives CDR1 DFQATT, CDR2 SNEGSKA (reference sequence). CDR3 DNA sequence: TGCAGTGCTAGAGATCAAACGGCGAGGACTGAAGCTTTCTTT. This encodes CSARDQTARTEAFF.

V gene TRBV12-3 or TRBV12-4 combines with J gene TRBJ1-1, with D possibly TRBD1 on 5 matching bases. Trimming pared 4 bases from V and 0 bases from J, leaving 9 bases between. This CDR3 contains 14 residues. In nucleotides, the CDR3 is TGTGCCAGCAGTTGGATGGGGGTGAACACTGAAGCTTTCTTT. Its translation: CASSWMGVNTEAFF.

This clonotype occurred a few times. The chain couples TRBV6-2 or TRBV6-3 to TRBJ2-5; 11 bases fit TRBD2. The junction had 8 bases not matched to a gene; V was cut back by 0 bases and J by 11 bases. Germline CDR1 and CDR2: MNHEY and SVGEGT. The CDR3 has 15 residues. The CDR3 region is CASSYSPLAGEEQYF. The CDR3 DNA reads as TGTGCCAGCAGTTACTCGCCACTAGCGGGAGAAGAGCAGTACTTC.

This clonotype showed up just a few times. The chain recombines TRBV12-3 or TRBV12-4 with TRBJ2-1, with D unclear. The V gene lost 6 bases and the J gene lost 3 bases, with 6 bases spanning the gap. The CDR3 loop spans 12 amino acids. The CDR3 sequence: CASSQDYNEQFF. In nucleotides, the CDR3 is TGTGCCAGCAGCCAGGACTACAATGAGCAGTTCTTC.

DNA of the CDR3: TGTGCCAGCAGTTACATAGGGCGCTACGAGCAGTACTTC. This codes for CASSYIGRYEQYF. The chain employs TRBV6-2 or TRBV6-3 and TRBJ2-1; D unresolved. Matching the DNA end better, TRBJ2-7 makes the J call doubtful. This CDR3 comprises 13 residues. CDR1 is MNHEY and CDR2 is SVGEGT in the germline V gene.

This clonotype was detected only a few times. The genes are TRBV6-5 and TRBJ1-2; maybe TRBD1 (5 bases). The V end was cut by 3 bases, the J end by 3 bases, with 11 bases between. CDR3 size: 14 residues. Per the germline V gene, CDR1 is MNHEY and CDR2 is SVGAGI. The CDR3 region has the DNA TGTGCCAGCAGTTATATCTCCAGGGACTATGGCTACACCTTC. Protein: CASSYISRDYGYTF.

V and J are TRBV5-1 and TRBJ2-1, with TRBD1 identical over 9 bases. Germline loops: CDR1 SGHRS, CDR2 YFSETQ. V gave up 5 bases and J gave up 4 bases; unmatched junction bases: 13. The CDR3 runs 17 residues. For the CDR3, the DNA is TGCGCCAGCAGTTACGTCACAGGGGGCAATGTTTACAATGAGCAGTTCTTC. This codes for CASSYVTGGNVYNEQFF. The whole variable domain, filled in from reference TRBV5-1 and TRBJ2-1, reads KAGVTQTPRYLIKTRGQQVTLSCSPISGHRSVSWYQQTPGQGLQFLFEYFSETQRNKGNFPGRFSGRQFSNSRSEMNVSTLELGDSALYLCASSYVTGGNVYNEQFFGPGTRLTVL.

A note on this clonotype: The junction shows a germline mismatch at one end, possibly a read error. The chain recombines TRBV15 with TRBJ1-1, with TRBD1 matching over 7 bases. The length of the CDR3 is 14 residues. CDR1 and CDR2 (germline): LNHNV, YYDKDF (reference sequence). The CDR3 nucleotides read TGTGCCACCACCAGACAGGGTTTGGACACTGAAGCTTTCTTT. Its translation: CATTRQGLDTEAFF. The variable domain in full, completed from reference TRBV15 and TRBJ1-1, reads DAMVIQNPRYQVTQFGKPVTLSCSQTLNHNVMYWYQQKSSQAPKLLFHYYDKDFNNEADTPDNFQSRRPNTSFCFLDIRSPGLGDTAMYLCATTRQGLDTEAFFGQGTRLTVV.

The chain uses TRBV2 and TRBJ1-2, with a weak D call TRBD1 (6 bases). This CDR3 is built from 13 residues. Germline loops: CDR1 SNHLY, CDR2 FYNNEI. Deletions cut 4 bases from V and 8 bases from J, with 14 bases between. The CDR3 nucleotides are TGTGCCAGCAGTGCCGGGGCGACAGGCGGCTACACCTTC. It encodes CASSAGATGGYTF.

The table lists this clonotype with a few counts. J is TRBJ2-5 and V is TRBV4-1; weak D call: TRBD1 (5 bases). Germline CDR1 reads MGHRA; CDR2 reads YSYEKL. The CDR3 runs 18 residues. The ends were cut back, 1 base at V and 2 bases at J, with 20 bases in the middle. The CDR3 bases are TGCGCCAGCAGCCAAGCAGGACAACCTGCTCCCTTTCAAGAGACCCAGTACTTC. This sequence encodes CASSQAGQPAPFQETQYF.

This clonotype was counted only a few times. This chain links TRBV15 with TRBJ2-1; TRBD2 aligns across 11 bases. In germline, CDR1 is LNHNV, CDR2 YYDKDF (reference sequence). Germline trimming cut 2 bases from V and 6 bases from J; bases unmatched to any gene: 3. This CDR3 has 15 residues. CDR3 bases: TGTGCCACCAGCAGATTTAGCGGGAGGGCCAATGAGCAGTTCTTC. Protein product: CATSRFSGRANEQFF.

This chain links TRBV12-5 with TRBJ1-2; the D is unclear. Germline V gives CDR1 LGHNT, CDR2 FRNRAP. Trimming took 6 bases from V and 8 from J, leaving 16 bases between them. CDR3 length: 13 amino acids. The CDR3 reads CASGRLSLWGYTF. Written as DNA, the CDR3 is TGTGCTAGTGGCCGACTGTCTCTGTGGGGCTACACCTTC.

This clonotype was recorded at least ten times. V is TRBV12-3 or TRBV12-4 and J is TRBJ2-7, with D maybe TRBD1 (5 bases). The CDR3 sequence is 16 residues long. Trimming left V 5 bases short and J 5 bases short, with 22 bases between. The CDR3 coding sequence is TGTGCCAGCAGTCCGCCCCCCTTCCAAGGGGCCCACGAGCAGTACTTC. Protein sequence: CASSPPPFQGAHEQYF.

V and J are TRBV12-3 or TRBV12-4 and TRBJ2-2, with 7 nucleotides matching TRBD1. The CDR3 contains 20 residues. V was clipped by 6 bases and J by 1 base; unmatched bases: 20. DNA of the CDR3: TGTGCCAGCAGCCGCTTTCCGGGACAGTCCCGCGGCTTGAACACCGGGGAGCTGTTTTTT. This encodes CASSRFPGQSRGLNTGELFF.

For this clonotype: One junction end disagrees with the germline gene, perhaps due to a read error. The J gene is TRBJ2-1, the V gene TRBV12-3 or TRBV12-4; possibly TRBD2 for D (5 bases). The CDR3 is 14 residues long. Here the CDR3 reads CASSLGAAGNEQVF. The CDR3 DNA is TGTGCCAGCAGTTTAGGAGCCGCCGGGAATGAGCAGGTCTTC.

V and J are TRBV29-1 and TRBJ2-3; D remains unclear. Germline loops: CDR1 SQVTM, CDR2 ANQGSEA. The CDR3 is made up of 14 amino acids. The V gene lost 1 base and the J gene lost 1 base, with 9 bases spanning the gap. CDR3 region: CSVEGHLGTDTQYF. The CDR3, as DNA: TGCAGCGTTGAAGGCCACTTGGGCACAGATACGCAGTATTTT.

This clonotype was observed a few times. The chain is built from TRBV7-9 and TRBJ2-7, with TRBD1 matching over 8 bases. V lost 5 bases, J lost 2 bases, and 8 bases stayed unmatched. This CDR3 spans 15 amino acids. Germline CDR1 SEHNR, CDR2 FQNEAQ (reference sequence). This CDR3 reads CASSPYRGRTYEQYF. In DNA form, the CDR3 reads TGTGCCAGCAGCCCCTACAGGGGGAGAACCTACGAGCAGTACTTC.

In regard to this clonotype: An end of the junction does not agree with germline; a read error may underlie this. The gene calls are TRBV3-1 and TRBJ2-5; D not resolved. Germline assignment: CDR1 LGHDT and CDR2 YNNKEL (reference sequence). The length of the CDR3 is 13 residues. The CDR3 region has the DNA TGTGCCAACAGCCAAGGGCAGCAAGAGACCCAGTACTTC. This encodes CANSQGQQETQYF.

This clonotype was found a few times. The chain joins TRBV20-1 to TRBJ2-7; 9 bases align to TRBD2. Looked up from germline, CDR1 is DFQATT and CDR2 is SNEGSKA (reference sequence). The CDR3 runs 16 residues. J gave up 5 bases and V 3 bases, and 14 bases lay outside the gene matches. CDR3 region: CSASSRQEAGGNEQYF. The CDR3 DNA reads as TGCAGTGCTAGCTCAAGGCAAGAAGCGGGGGGTAACGAGCAGTACTTC.

This clonotype showed up just a few times. The chain couples TRBV7-6 to TRBJ2-7; no clear D. In germline, CDR1 is SGHVS, CDR2 FNYEAQ. The CDR3 spans 15 residues. Trimming left V 2 bases short and J 1 base short, with 12 bases between. The CDR3: CASSLSDKPSYEQYF. The DNA of the CDR3 is TGTGCCAGCAGCTTATCCGACAAGCCTTCCTACGAGCAGTACTTC.

V is TRBV7-8 and J is TRBJ1-1; unclear D gene. Per germline, CDR1 SGHVS and CDR2 FQNEAQ. This CDR3 is 15 amino acids long. V was cut by 2 bases and J by 1 base, with 11 bases left in between. In nucleotides, the CDR3 is TGTGCCAGCAGCTTAAGTATGAGGGCGAACACTGAAGCTTTCTTT. Its translation: CASSLSMRANTEAFF.